The 17 T cell receptor beta chains given below trace back to one sample, sequenced in a study of T cell responses to AZD1222 COVID-19 vaccine. TCRdb's copy holds only in-frame clones and misses some; the assay was immunoSEQ multiplex PCR. The data show 150,000 to 200,000 clones, 85% to 90% seen once. Material: peripheral blood, obtained 28 days after the second dose of the MenACWY control vaccine. The receptors were sampled from an adult who received the MenACWY meningococcal vaccine as a control.

V is TRBV7-9 and J is TRBJ1-2, with D perhaps TRBD1 (5 bases). V lost 8 bases, J lost 8 bases, and 21 bases lay in between. The CDR3 has 14 amino acids. From germline, CDR1 is SEHNR and CDR2 FQNEAQ (reference sequence). The CDR3 protein is CASGNYGGVGGYTF. For the CDR3, the DNA is TGTGCCAGCGGAAATTATGGGGGGGTCGGCGGCTACACCTTC.

This chain's CDR3 is CASNPGTENSPLHF. CDR3 in DNA: TGTGCCAGTAACCCCGGGACAGAAAATTCACCCCTCCACTTT. The V gene is TRBV19, the J gene TRBJ1-6, with 7 bases matching TRBD1. The V gene's germline CDR1 is LNHDA and CDR2 SQIVND (reference sequence). The CDR3 sequence is 14 residues long. V lost 7 bases to trimming and J lost 7 bases; unmatched junction nucleotides: 7.

The V gene is TRBV7-8, the J gene TRBJ1-2; maybe TRBD1 (6 bases). V was trimmed by 4 bases and J by 3 bases, leaving 21 bases between them. This CDR3 region has 17 residues. Germline V lookup: CDR1 SGHVS, CDR2 FQNEAQ. The DNA for the CDR3 is TGTGCCAGCAGCTCTCCTCCCGAAAAACAGGGCTACTATGGCTACACCTTC. It yields the protein CASSSPPEKQGYYGYTF.

The V gene is TRBV10-1, the J gene TRBJ2-7; D is unresolved. The CDR3 has 14 residues. The V and J ends lost 10 bases and 2 bases respectively, with 18 bases between them. Germline V gene lookup returns CDR1 WNHNN and CDR2 SYGVQD (reference sequence). In DNA form, the CDR3 reads TGCGCCATCCTCGGTGGCGCTTCTACCTACGAGCAGTACTTC. Amino acids: CAILGGASTYEQYF.

V and J are TRBV21-1 and TRBJ2-7; TRBD1, the table's D call, lacks a check against the DNA. TRBV21-1 represents a pseudogene. The CDR3 extends over 19 amino acids. CDR3 sequence (DNA): TGTGCCAGCAGCAAAGGACTGGCAGGGGGCGGACCCCGTGTAGGGGAGCAGTACTTC. Translation: CASSKGLAGGGPRVGEQYF.

The V gene is TRBV30, the J gene TRBJ2-7, with D perhaps matching TRBD1 or TRBD2 (5 bases each). This CDR3 region has 14 residues. Per the germline V gene, CDR1 is GTSNPN and CDR2 is SVGIG (reference sequence). Between the trimmed V and J ends, which lost 0 bases and 5 bases, there was a span of 14 bases. CDR3 residues: CAWSVRGSHDEQYF. Written as DNA, the CDR3 is TGTGCCTGGAGTGTACGGGGCAGTCATGACGAGCAGTACTTC.

This chain uses TRBV28 with TRBJ2-6; D is ambiguous. Germline V gives CDR1 MDHEN, CDR2 SYDVKM. V lost 6 bases and J 2 bases, leaving 5 bases between the germline ends. This CDR3 comprises 13 residues. For the CDR3, the DNA is TGTGCCAGCAGGCTGCCTGGGGCCAACGTCCTGACTTTC. This codes for CASRLPGANVLTF.

The V call is TRBV6-2 or TRBV6-3, the J call TRBJ2-3; 10 bases agree with TRBD2. CDR1 and CDR2 (germline): MNHEY, SVGEGT. This CDR3 has 17 residues. Trimming cost V 2 bases and J 2 bases; bases outside gene matches: 7. CDR3 nucleotide sequence: TGTGCCAGCAGTTACATCTGGACTAGCGGTTCCACAGATACGCAGTATTTT. Encoded protein: CASSYIWTSGSTDTQYF.

On this clone: The junction departs from germline at one end; a sequencing error may be responsible. The chain links TRBV3-1 (or the pseudogene TRBV3-2) to TRBJ2-4; possible D gene TRBD1, 5 bases. Germline CDR1 is LGHDT and CDR2 is YNNKEL (reference sequence). The CDR3 has 16 residues. CDR3 nucleotide sequence: TGTGCCAGCAGCGAAGACAGACTGCTAGCCAAAAACATTCAGTACTTC. Translating it yields CASSEDRLLAKNIQYF.

This clone is large by share. The chain employs TRBV27 and TRBJ1-2; D gene unclear. The V and J ends lost 4 bases and 0 bases respectively, with 9 bases between them. Germline values: CDR1 MNHEY, CDR2 SMNVEV (reference sequence). The CDR3 extends over 14 amino acids. CDR3 in amino acids: CASSSASANYGYTF. The CDR3 DNA is TGTGCCAGCAGTTCTGCCTCAGCTAACTATGGCTACACCTTC.

The V and J genes are TRBV4-3 and TRBJ1-1; the D is unclear. The CDR3 consists of 15 residues. In germline, CDR1 is LGHNA, CDR2 YSLEER. Trimming removed 1 base from V and 0 bases from J, with 9 bases in between. CDR3 sequence: CASSQVGSMNTEAFF. The CDR3 nucleotides read TGCGCCAGCAGCCAAGTGGGTTCTATGAACACTGAAGCTTTCTTT.

This chain joins TRBV27 and TRBJ2-1, with 16 positions matching TRBD2. Germline loops: CDR1 MNHEY, CDR2 SMNVEV (reference sequence). The V segment lost 4 bases and the J segment 6 bases; nucleotides outside the gene matches: 6. The CDR3 covers 17 residues. CDR3 region: CASSYGTSGRGRNEQFF. The CDR3 nucleotides read TGTGCCAGCAGTTATGGGACTAGCGGGAGGGGTCGCAATGAGCAGTTCTTC.

This clone came up once. The CDR3 sequence is CASSQVPRFAVESSTDTQYF. CDR3 nucleotide sequence: TGCGCCAGCAGCCAAGTACCCAGATTTGCTGTCGAATCTAGCACAGATACGCAGTATTTT. The chain has TRBV4-3 and TRBJ2-3; D gene unclear. V was pared by 1 base and J by 0 bases, with 23 bases between. The CDR3 runs to 20 residues. CDR1 is LGHNA, CDR2 YSLEER, per germline.

The rearrangement joins TRBV28 to TRBJ1-1; maybe TRBD1 (5 bases). Germline V gene lookup returns CDR1 MDHEN and CDR2 SYDVKM. Trimming took off 5 bases at V and 4 bases at J, with 17 bases between the two ends. This CDR3 is built from 15 residues. CDR3 sequence: CASSLGRGWSTEAFF. The CDR3 DNA sequence: TGTGCCAGCAGTCTCGGGAGGGGTTGGAGCACTGAAGCTTTCTTT.

J is TRBJ1-3 and V is TRBV2, with D unresolved. Trimming stripped 3 bases from V and 0 bases from J, with 6 bases between. This CDR3 is 14 amino acids long. Per germline, CDR1 SNHLY and CDR2 FYNNEI. CDR3 DNA sequence: TGTGCCAGCAGTGAGGTCAACTCTGGAAACACCATATATTTT. Its translation is CASSEVNSGNTIYF.

The rearrangement uses TRBV5-4 and TRBJ2-7, with a weak D call TRBD1 (5 bases). Trimming left V 2 bases short and J 4 bases short, with 13 bases between. Germline V CDR1 and CDR2: SGHNT, YYREEE (reference sequence). This CDR3 is built from 14 residues. The CDR3 reads CASSFLQESYEQYF. CDR3 nucleotide sequence: TGTGCCAGCAGCTTCTTACAGGAGTCGTACGAGCAGTACTTC.

As DNA, the CDR3 is TGTGCCAGCAGCTTAGAGGGTAGCGGGAGAATTGGAGGCGAGCAGTACTTC. This translates into CASSLEGSGRIGGEQYF. The chain couples TRBV7-6 to TRBJ2-7; TRBD2 agrees at 9 bases. The CDR3 has 17 amino acids. Looked up from germline, CDR1 is SGHVS and CDR2 is FNYEAQ. V lost 1 base to trimming and J lost 6 bases; unmatched junction nucleotides: 13. The variable domain in full, completed from reference TRBV7-6 and TRBJ2-7, reads GAGVSQSPRYKVTKRGQDVALRCDPISGHVSLYWYRQALGQGPEFLTYFNYEAQQDKSGLPNDRFSAERPEGSISTLTIQRTEQRDSAMYRCASSLEGSGRIGGEQYFGPGTRLTVT.